This TCR beta chain was retrieved from a study of identical twins. Template switching, a step in the protocol, added a universal primer site, and cDNA carried unique molecular identifiers. MiXCR, applied by TCRdb to the 5' RACE reads, yields one record per CDR3 protein. There are 690,000 or so distinct CDR3 sequences in the sample; 8.6% occur only once, and approximately 0.96% lies in the top ten. Study-level points and caveats: Within beta out-of-frame sequences, the excess sharing observed between twins was weaker. Diverse VJ usage suggested most zero-insertion clonotypes were not invariant T cells.

Comment on this clonotype: The antigen is undetermined.

This CDR3 has 15 amino acids. Germline V lookup: CDR1 MNHEY, CDR2 SVGAGI. V shed 0 bases and J shed 4 bases, with 13 bases lying between them. The data also belong to a second study, concerning yellow fever vaccine responses in identical twins.

The sequenced material came from PBMCs. The TCR originated in a woman younger than 30 in good health. The V gene is TRBV6-5, the J gene TRBJ2-7; D is possibly TRBD2 (5 bases). Here the CDR3 reads CASSYSILAEYEQYF. CDR3 in DNA: TGTGCCAGCAGTTACTCGATTCTAGCAGAGTACGAGCAGTACTTC.